The subject of this entry is one T cell receptor (beta chain). Its antigen is as yet unknown. PCR primers comprised 60 Vbeta and 13 Jbeta primers. Study processing details: There were some 87 million unique TCR beta chains by a later count, and 10 million to 12 million of them were shared. TCRdb's table, derived via immunoSEQ multiplex PCR, lists solely in-frame clones and lacks some. The D gene and trimming were derived from the DNA, and the V and J assignments and clone size from that table. The table lists approximately 200,000 clones, under 80% of them singletons. The data were taken from a study of cytomegalovirus exposure and HLA in healthy donors. Study-wide results and caveats: Beyond CMV serostatus, there was no information to go on about immune exposure. Presence/absence analyses rested on an assumption that sequencing depth was roughly uniform across donors. Among TCR beta chains, those listed as cytomegalovirus-associated numbered some 170.

The receptor comes from a girl aged 2 to 9 in good health and CMV-seronegative. The material sequenced was PBMCs.

CDR3 coding DNA: TGTGCCAGCAGCTCAGACTCCCGGGTGACTGGCTACACCTTC. It encodes CASSSDSRVTGYTF. The chain uses TRBV11-3 and TRBJ1-2; D not resolved. Germline CDR1 reads SGHNT; CDR2 reads YENEEA. The CDR3 contains 14 residues. V was cut by 4 bases and J by 7 bases, with 16 bases left in between.